Sequencing of this T cell receptor (beta chain) was carried out in a study of post-analysis software for immune sequencing data. Overall study findings and caveats: In multiple sclerosis, normalized Chao1 diversity was significantly below that of controls. There were roughly 5 TRBV segments more frequent in patients than controls, and TRBV5-6, TRBV5-1 and TRBV20-1 were among them.

A word on this clonotype: What it recognizes is unknown.

Sequencing libraries made from TCR beta cDNA carried unique molecular identifiers. One entry per CDR3 protein results from TCRdb running MiXCR on the PCR reads. The sample includes roughly 540,000 distinct CDR3 sequences, around 34% of them seen just once. V lost 6 bases to trimming and J lost 5 bases; unmatched junction nucleotides: 2. Germline CDR1 and CDR2: WSHSY and SAAADI. The CDR3 is 13 residues long. The chain combines TRBV10-2 with TRBJ1-5; 9 nucleotides match TRBD1. The source material was blood. This receptor was taken from a girl between 2 and 17 years old with multiple sclerosis. The CDR3 DNA follows: TGCGCCAGCAGGGACAGGGGTTATCAGCCCCAGCATTTT. Translating it yields CASRDRGYQPQHF.